This TCR beta chain stems from a study of regulatory T cells in long-lasting Graves disease. Combining iRepertoire HTBI primers with Arm-PCR of CDR3 regions, the authors built TCR beta libraries. TCRdb re-called the multiplex PCR reads through MiXCR, storing one row per CDR3 protein. This table holds about 340,000 distinct CDR3 sequences, around 20% found once. The table lists this clonotype with many counts. The antigen is undetermined. As for time point: persistent/refractory GD, antithyroid drugs over 5 years with positive TRAb. From RNA extracted from PBMCs, the TCR library was made. The EDTA tubes were filled with 7 to 9.5 milliliters of drawn peripheral blood. The germline V gene has CDR1 SGHTA and CDR2 FQGNSA. V was clipped by 0 bases and J by 2 bases; unmatched bases: 6. CDR3 length: 16 residues. Study-level points and caveats: TRBV28, TRBJ1-2 and TRBJ2-5 were favored in persistent disease. Public clonotype sharing was higher in persistent than newly diagnosed patients. Only peripheral blood was studied, not thyroid tissue.

The chain joins TRBV7-2 to TRBJ2-5; 7 nucleotides align to TRBD1. This receptor was identified in a female donor with Graves disease. Material: peripheral blood mononuclear cells (PBMCs), obtained when the disease was refractory, from a patient treated with antithyroid drugs. CDR3 sequence: CASSLADGGQQETQYF. The CDR3 coding sequence is TGTGCCAGCAGCTTAGCGGATGGGGGACAGCAAGAGACCCAGTACTTC.